A single sample gave rise to the 10 T cell receptor beta chains below, sequenced in a study of T-cell reconstitution after alpha-beta-depleted transplantation in children. Unique molecular identifiers featured in how the TCRbeta library was prepared. A single record per CDR3 protein comes from TCRdb applying MiXCR to the PCR reads. Here the sample spans more than 500,000 distinct CDR3 sequences, 9.5% to 12% being singletons. The sequencing used PBMCs, mostly from graft donor cells, collected 180 days after TCRalphabeta/CD19-depleted stem cell transplant. These receptors came from a female patient aged 2-9 years who had a stem cell transplant for aplastic anemia, so the T cells may come from the graft donor.

This clonotype was counted a few times. J is TRBJ2-7 and V is TRBV27; 8 bases are a match to TRBD1. The CDR3 runs to 15 residues. The germline V gene encodes CDR1 MNHEY and CDR2 SMNVEV (reference sequence). J gave up 2 bases and V 0 bases, and 3 bases lay outside the gene matches. The CDR3 is CASSLSRTGTYEQYV. For the CDR3, the DNA is TGTGCCAGCAGTTTATCGAGGACAGGGACCTACGAGCAGTACGTC.

V and J are TRBV10-3 and TRBJ2-7, with 10 positions matching TRBD2. The CDR3 length is 13 residues. Germline V gene sequence: CDR1 ENHRY, CDR2 SYGVKD. The junction had 4 bases not matched to a gene; V was cut back by 9 bases and J by 2 bases. The CDR3 is CAMKAGGPYEQYF. The CDR3 DNA reads TGTGCCATGAAAGCGGGAGGGCCCTACGAGCAGTACTTC.

CDR3: CAGQGPLNTEAFF. For the CDR3, the DNA is TGTGCGGGACAGGGACCTTTGAACACTGAAGCTTTCTTT. The rearrangement joins TRBV7-9 to TRBJ1-1; 9 bases match TRBD1. The germline V gene has CDR1 SEHNR and CDR2 FQNEAQ (reference sequence). CDR3 length equals 13 residues.

This clonotype was detected only a few times. The J gene is TRBJ2-7, the V gene TRBV29-1; 12 bases fit TRBD2. Germline-derived CDR1 and CDR2 are SQVTM and ANQGSEA. Losses at the gene ends were 6 bases for V and 0 bases for J; bases not matched to a gene: 3. CDR3 size: 14 residues. The CDR3 loop is CSVLTSGSSYEQYF. DNA for the CDR3: TGCAGCGTGCTGACTAGCGGGAGCTCCTACGAGCAGTACTTC.

This clonotype occurred many times. J is TRBJ1-5 and V is TRBV27; D possibly corresponds to TRBD1 (6 bases). The CDR3 runs 14 residues. Trimming left V 2 bases short and J 7 bases short, with 12 bases between. Germline lookup yields CDR1 MNHEY and CDR2 SMNVEV (reference sequence). CDR3 sequence: CASSLVAGVQPQHF. The CDR3 DNA reads TGTGCCAGCAGTTTAGTGGCAGGGGTACAGCCCCAGCATTTT.

Many counts were recorded for this clonotype. The V call is TRBV29-1, the J call TRBJ2-4, with D possibly TRBD2 on 6 matching bases. Trimming removed 7 bases from V and 2 bases from J, with 9 bases in between. The CDR3 is made up of 12 amino acids. Germline V CDR1 and CDR2: SQVTM, ANQGSEA. CDR3 amino acids: CSGGDTKNIQYF. The CDR3 region has the DNA TGCAGCGGGGGGGATACCAAAAACATTCAGTACTTC.

This clonotype was counted only a few times. The chain has TRBV6-5 and TRBJ1-2, with TRBD1 identical over 10 bases. This CDR3 has 18 amino acids. CDR1 is MNHEY and CDR2 is SVGAGI in the germline V gene. Trimming removed 2 bases from V and 1 base from J; junction bases left unmatched: 10. The CDR3 spells CASSYITGTGAVNYGYTF. CDR3 DNA sequence: TGTGCCAGCAGTTACATCACCGGGACAGGGGCCGTTAACTATGGCTACACCTTC.

This clonotype was seen many times. The V gene is TRBV11-2, the J gene TRBJ2-2; tentative D call: TRBD1 (6 bases). The CDR3 totals 15 residues. Germline CDR1 and CDR2: SGHAT and FQNNGV. V lost 5 bases to trimming and J lost 4 bases, with 14 bases between them. CDR3 DNA: TGTGCCAGCAGCCCCCGACAGGCCGGCACCGGGGAGCTGTTTTTT. Translation: CASSPRQAGTGELFF.

The V gene is TRBV7-9, the J gene TRBJ1-1, with 9 bases fitting TRBD1. The CDR3 is 15 amino acids. Per germline, CDR1 SEHNR and CDR2 FQNEAQ (reference sequence). Trimming removed 6 bases from V and 8 bases from J; junction bases left unmatched: 13. The CDR3 DNA is TGTGCCAGCAGTTTCCCGGGACAGGGTGTGTCGGAAGCTTTCTTT. Amino acids: CASSFPGQGVSEAFF.

This clonotype occurred a few times. The chain links TRBV9 to TRBJ2-2; D perhaps matches TRBD2 (5 bases). The CDR3 is made up of 16 amino acids. The V gene's germline CDR1 is SGDLS and CDR2 YYNGEE. The ends were cut back, 1 base at V and 1 base at J, with 11 bases in the middle. CDR3 sequence reads: CASSVRWRLNTGELFF. CDR3 nucleotides: TGTGCCAGCAGCGTAAGGTGGAGGTTGAACACCGGGGAGCTGTTTTTT. The whole variable domain, remainder taken from reference TRBV9 and TRBJ2-2, is DSGVTQTPKHLITATGQRVTLRCSPRSGDLSVYWYQQSLDQGLQFLIQYYNGEERAKGNILERFSAQQFPDLHSELNLSSLELGDSALYFCASSVRWRLNTGELFFGEGSRLTVL.